The 8 T cell receptor beta chains below come from one sample, sequenced in a study of cytomegalovirus exposure and HLA in healthy donors. The PCR made use of 60 Vbeta and 13 Jbeta primers. Only in-frame clones appear in the TCRdb table, and some are missing; sequencing was by immunoSEQ multiplex PCR. The sample has some 160,000 clones, over 65% seen once. The sample comprised PBMCs. The receptors originated from a man aged 60-69 years in good health and CMV-seronegative.

DNA for the CDR3: TGTGCCAGCTCACGGGGGGAAGTTGGGGCCAACGTCCTGACTTTC. Translating it yields CASSRGEVGANVLTF. The rearrangement uses TRBV18 and TRBJ2-6; D might be TRBD2 (6 bases). The V end was cut by 4 bases, the J end by 3 bases, with 10 bases between. Germline CDR1 is KGHSH and CDR2 is LQKENI. The CDR3 has 15 residues.

This chain uses TRBV5-8 with TRBJ1-3; D is unclear. The CDR3 runs to 16 residues. From germline, CDR1 is SGHTS and CDR2 YDEGEE. V was clipped by 0 bases and J by 3 bases, with 13 bases between them. DNA of the CDR3: TGTGCCAGCAGCTTGGACGGAGAGCGGATTGGAAACACCATATATTTT. As protein: CASSLDGERIGNTIYF.

The gene calls are TRBV28 and TRBJ2-3; D call uncertain. The V gene lost 3 bases and the J gene lost 6 bases, with 10 bases spanning the gap. The CDR3 runs to 13 residues. Germline values: CDR1 MDHEN, CDR2 SYDVKM. DNA of the CDR3: TGTGCCAGCAGTTTTTTAGTTCGGGATACGCAGTATTTT. This translates into CASSFLVRDTQYF.

Worth noting for this clone: Other DNA sequences in the sample encode the same CDR3. V is TRBV20-1 and J is TRBJ2-1; D not resolved. The CDR3 is made up of 11 amino acids. Trimming removed 2 bases at V and 4 bases at J, with 3 bases between. CDR1 is DFQATT, CDR2 SNEGSKA, per germline (reference sequence). The CDR3 here is CSARSYNEQFF. CDR3 coding DNA: TGCAGTGCTAGATCTTACAATGAGCAGTTCTTC.

The chain uses TRBV7-6 and TRBJ2-7; D is unclear. This CDR3 region has 12 residues. CDR1 and CDR2 (germline): SGHVS, FNYEAQ. V gave up 5 bases and J gave up 3 bases, with 8 bases separating them. CDR3 DNA sequence: TGTGCCAGCAGCGACGACATCTACGAGCAGTACTTC. Encoded protein: CASSDDIYEQYF.

The V call is TRBV10-3, the J call TRBJ2-7; weak D call: TRBD2 (6 bases). Germline lookup yields CDR1 ENHRY and CDR2 SYGVKD. This CDR3 has 14 residues. CDR3 loop: CAHTPGVETDEQYF. CDR3 nucleotides: TGTGCGCACACTCCGGGAGTAGAAACCGACGAGCAGTACTTC.

The gene calls are TRBV25-1 and TRBJ2-3, with D tentatively TRBD2 (5 bases). Germline V gives CDR1 MGHDK, CDR2 SYGVNS. This CDR3 region has 14 residues. V gave up 1 base and J gave up 3 bases, with 8 bases separating them. CDR3 amino acids: CASSEWEITDTQYF. In DNA, the CDR3 is TGTGCCAGCAGTGAATGGGAGATTACAGATACGCAGTATTTT.

V is TRBV5-6 and J is TRBJ2-7, with a possible D match to TRBD1 (6 bases). Per germline, CDR1 SGHDT and CDR2 YYEEEE. V was cut by 5 bases and J by 5 bases, with 20 bases left in between. The length of the CDR3 is 15 residues. The CDR3 sequence is CASSHTGTSWDEQYF. CDR3 sequence (DNA): TGTGCCAGCAGTCATACAGGGACGAGCTGGGACGAGCAGTACTTC.